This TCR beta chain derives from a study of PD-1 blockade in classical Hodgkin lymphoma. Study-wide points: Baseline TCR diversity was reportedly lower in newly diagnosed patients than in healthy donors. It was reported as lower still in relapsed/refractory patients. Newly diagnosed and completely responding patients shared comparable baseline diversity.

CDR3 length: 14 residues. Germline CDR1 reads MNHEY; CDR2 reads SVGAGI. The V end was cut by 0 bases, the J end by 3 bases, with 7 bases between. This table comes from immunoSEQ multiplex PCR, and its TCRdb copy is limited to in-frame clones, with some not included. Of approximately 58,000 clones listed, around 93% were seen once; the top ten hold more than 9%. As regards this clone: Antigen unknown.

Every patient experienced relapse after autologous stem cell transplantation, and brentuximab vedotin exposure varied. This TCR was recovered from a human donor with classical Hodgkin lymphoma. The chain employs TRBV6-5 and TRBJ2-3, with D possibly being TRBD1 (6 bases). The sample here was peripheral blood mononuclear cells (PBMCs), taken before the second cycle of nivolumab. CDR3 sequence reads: CASSYSQGTDTQYF. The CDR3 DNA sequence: TGTGCCAGCAGTTACTCCCAGGGGACAGATACGCAGTATTTT.